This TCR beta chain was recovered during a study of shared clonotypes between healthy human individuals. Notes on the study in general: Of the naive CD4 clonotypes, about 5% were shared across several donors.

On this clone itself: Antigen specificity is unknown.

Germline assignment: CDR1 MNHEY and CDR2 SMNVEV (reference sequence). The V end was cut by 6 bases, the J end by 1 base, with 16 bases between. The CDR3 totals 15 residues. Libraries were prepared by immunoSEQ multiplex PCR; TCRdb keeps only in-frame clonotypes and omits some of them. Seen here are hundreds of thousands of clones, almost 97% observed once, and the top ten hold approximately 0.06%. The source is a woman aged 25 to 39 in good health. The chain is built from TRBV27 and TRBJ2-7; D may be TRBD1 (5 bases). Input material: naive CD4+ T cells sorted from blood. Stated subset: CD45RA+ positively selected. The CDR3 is CASRSRTGGSYEQYF. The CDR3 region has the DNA TGTGCCAGCAGATCCAGAACAGGTGGGTCCTACGAGCAGTACTTC.